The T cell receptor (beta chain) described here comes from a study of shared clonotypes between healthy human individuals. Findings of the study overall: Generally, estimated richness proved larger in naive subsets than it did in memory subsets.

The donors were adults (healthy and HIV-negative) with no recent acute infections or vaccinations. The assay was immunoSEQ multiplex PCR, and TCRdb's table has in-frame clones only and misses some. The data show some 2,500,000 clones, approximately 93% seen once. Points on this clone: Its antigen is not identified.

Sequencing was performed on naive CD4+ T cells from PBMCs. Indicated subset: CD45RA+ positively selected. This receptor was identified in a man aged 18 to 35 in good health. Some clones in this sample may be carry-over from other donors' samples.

CDR3 coding DNA: TGCGCCAGCAGCATTCCCCGAGCGGACTCCTACGAGCAGTACTTC. Translating it yields CASSIPRADSYEQYF. This rearrangement joins TRBV5-1 to TRBJ2-7; TRBD2 might be the D (5 bases). The V and J ends lost 4 bases and 0 bases respectively, with 14 bases between them. Germline CDR1 and CDR2: SGHRS and YFSETQ. The CDR3 sequence is 15 residues long. Based on the CDR3 plus reference TRBV5-1 and TRBJ2-7, the full variable domain is KAGVTQTPRYLIKTRGQQVTLSCSPISGHRSVSWYQQTPGQGLQFLFEYFSETQRNKGNFPGRFSGRQFSNSRSEMNVSTLELGDSALYLCASSIPRADSYEQYFGPGTRLTVT.